Each of the 25 T cell receptor beta chains below was sequenced from the same sample in a study of shared clonotypes between healthy human individuals. Assay used: immunoSEQ multiplex PCR; TCRdb lists only in-frame clones, some missing. The table includes more than 500,000 clones, approximately 95% detected once. In the naive CD8 group, cells lacked CD45RO and were positively selected for CCR7, so terminally differentiated effector memory CD45RA+ cells were left out. The sample was naive CD8+ T cells sorted from blood. The origin of the receptors is a woman under 40 in good health.

The chain uses TRBV11-2 and TRBJ2-5; perhaps TRBD1 as D (6 bases). The DNA end is a closer match to TRBJ2-7, so the J assignment may be wrong. CDR3 length equals 16 residues. CDR1 and CDR2 (germline): SGHAT, FQNNGV. As DNA, the CDR3 is TGTGCCAGCAGCTTAGCCCCTGGGCAGGGGTACTACGAGCAGTACTTC. This codes for CASSLAPGQGYYEQYF.

The chain recombines TRBV19 with TRBJ1-1; 10 nucleotides line up with TRBD1. The germline CDR1 and CDR2 sequences are LNHDA and SQIVND (reference sequence). The junction had 6 bases not matched to a gene; V was cut back by 9 bases and J by 5 bases. The CDR3 consists of 13 residues. Here the CDR3 reads CASTGTGDTEAFF. The CDR3 DNA reads as TGTGCCAGCACCGGGACAGGGGATACTGAAGCTTTCTTT.

The chain couples TRBV5-1 to TRBJ2-7, with 12 bases aligning to TRBD2. The CDR3 extends over 17 amino acids. Germline V CDR1 and CDR2: SGHRS, YFSETQ. J gave up 0 bases and V 3 bases, and 7 bases lay outside the gene matches. The DNA of the CDR3 is TGCGCCAGCAGCTGGGGTCTAGCGGGAGGGCCCTCCTACGAGCAGTACTTC. Translated, it gives CASSWGLAGGPSYEQYF.

The rearrangement uses TRBV5-1 and TRBJ1-2; tentatively, D is TRBD1 (6 bases). Germline V gives CDR1 SGHRS, CDR2 YFSETQ. CDR3 size: 18 residues. With 4 bases removed from V and 4 bases from J, the gap between germline ends came to 26 bases. CDR3 amino acids: CASSTDWGRIRGSYGYTF. CDR3 nucleotide sequence: TGCGCCAGCAGCACGGATTGGGGAAGAATCAGGGGTTCCTATGGCTACACCTTC.

J is TRBJ2-1 and V is TRBV19, with 9 bases that match TRBD2. Germline V CDR1 and CDR2: LNHDA, SQIVND (reference sequence). V shed 1 base and J 6 bases; nucleotides not matched to a gene: 4. The CDR3 totals 15 residues. CDR3 sequence reads: CASSIGTSVGNEQFF. The CDR3, as DNA: TGTGCCAGTAGTATAGGGACTAGCGTAGGCAATGAGCAGTTCTTC.

V and J are TRBV6-4 and TRBJ2-5, with D tentatively TRBD1 (5 bases). The J call could be wrong; TRBJ2-7 is a better fit for the DNA end. The CDR3 is made up of 13 amino acids. Looked up from germline, CDR1 is MRHNA and CDR2 is SNTAGT. The CDR3 DNA follows: TGTGCCAGCAGTGAGTATCAGGGCTACGAGCAGTACTTC. It translates to CASSEYQGYEQYF.

This chain links TRBV7-9 with TRBJ2-7, with 10 bases that match TRBD2. There are 15 residues in the CDR3. The V gene's germline CDR1 is SEHNR and CDR2 FQNEAQ (reference sequence). The V gene end was trimmed by 4 bases and the J gene end by 4 bases; junction bases not matched to a gene: 7. CDR3 protein: CASSSPSGRGYEQYF. The CDR3 bases are TGTGCCAGCAGCTCCCCTAGCGGGAGAGGGTACGAGCAGTACTTC.

The chain employs TRBV7-9 and TRBJ2-7; D is possibly TRBD1 or TRBD2 (5 bases each). This CDR3 contains 17 residues. Trimming cost V 2 bases and J 9 bases, with 26 bases left between them. Per germline, CDR1 SEHNR and CDR2 FQNEAQ (reference sequence). This CDR3 reads CASSLLNEGPPPSAQYF. In DNA, the CDR3 is TGTGCCAGCAGCTTACTGAACGAGGGACCACCCCCCAGTGCGCAGTACTTC.

The genes are TRBV30 and TRBJ2-1; D tentatively reads TRBD1 or TRBD2 (6 bases each). The germline V and J ends were trimmed by 0 bases and 7 bases, with 19 bases remaining between them. Germline V gene lookup returns CDR1 GTSNPN and CDR2 SVGIG (reference sequence). This CDR3 spans 16 amino acids. CDR3: CAWSVNSGARGNEQFF. Written as DNA, the CDR3 is TGTGCCTGGAGTGTTAACTCGGGGGCACGGGGGAATGAGCAGTTCTTC.

A single count supports this clone. The chain carries TRBV20-1 and TRBJ2-7, with a weak D call TRBD2 (5 bases). Germline CDR1 and CDR2: DFQATT and SNEGSKA (reference sequence). Trimming stripped 6 bases from V and 1 base from J, with 7 bases between. This CDR3 has 11 amino acids. The CDR3 here is CSAERSYEQYF. The CDR3 nucleotides read TGCAGTGCCGAGCGGTCCTACGAGCAGTACTTC.

V and J are TRBV7-9 and TRBJ2-2; TRBD2 agrees at 13 bases. Germline V gene lookup returns CDR1 SEHNR and CDR2 FQNEAQ (reference sequence). The CDR3 loop spans 18 amino acids. V gave up 5 bases and J gave up 4 bases; unmatched junction bases: 10. As DNA, the CDR3 is TGTGCCAGCAGCCAAGGACTAGCGGGAGTCGGTCGCACCGGGGAGCTGTTTTTT. Translation: CASSQGLAGVGRTGELFF.

The V call is TRBV20-1, the J call TRBJ2-7; D gene unclear. The CDR3 is made up of 11 amino acids. From germline, CDR1 is DFQATT and CDR2 SNEGSKA (reference sequence). The V gene lost 2 bases and the J gene lost 4 bases, with 6 bases spanning the gap. DNA of the CDR3: TGCAGTGCTAGATTCGATTACGAGCAGTACTTC. Residues: CSARFDYEQYF.

The chain employs TRBV7-9 and TRBJ2-7, with 8 bases matching TRBD2. Germline V gene sequence: CDR1 SEHNR, CDR2 FQNEAQ (reference sequence). J lost 3 bases, V lost 5 bases, and 12 bases had no gene match. The CDR3 runs to 16 residues. The CDR3 loop is CASSPGTRGGNYEQYF. As DNA, the CDR3 is TGTGCCAGCAGCCCCGGGACTAGAGGGGGGAACTACGAGCAGTACTTC. Supplemented by reference TRBV7-9 and TRBJ2-7, the full variable domain reads DTGVSQNPRHKITKRGQNVTFRCDPISEHNRLYWYRQTLGQGPEFLTYFQNEAQLEKSRLLSDRFSAERPKGSFSTLEIQRTEQGDSAMYLCASSPGTRGGNYEQYFGPGTRLTVT.

This chain links TRBV4-1 with TRBJ2-1; D perhaps matches TRBD2 (6 bases). The CDR3 spans 14 residues. The V gene's germline CDR1 is MGHRA and CDR2 YSYEKL. V lost 0 bases and J 8 bases, leaving 11 bases between the germline ends. DNA for the CDR3: TGCGCCAGCAGCCAAGAGGAGGGAATCGATGAGCAGTTCTTC. Its protein product is CASSQEEGIDEQFF.

The chain links TRBV4-1 to TRBJ2-2, with no clear D. The V end lost 0 bases, the J end lost 6 bases, and 5 bases lay between the germline ends. The CDR3 sequence is 13 residues long. CDR1 MGHRA and CDR2 YSYEKL come from the germline V gene. The DNA of the CDR3 is TGCGCCAGCAGCCAAGATGGGGCCGGGGAGCTGTTTTTT. Translation: CASSQDGAGELFF.

V and J are TRBV7-9 and TRBJ2-7; a possible D gene is TRBD2 (6 bases). The germline V gene encodes CDR1 SEHNR and CDR2 FQNEAQ (reference sequence). This CDR3 region has 17 residues. Between the trimmed V and J ends, which lost 3 bases and 3 bases, there was a span of 21 bases. CDR3 protein: CASSFRTNRYGVYEQYF. Here the CDR3 DNA reads TGTGCCAGCAGCTTCCGGACTAACCGCTATGGAGTCTACGAGCAGTACTTC. The variable domain in full, with the rest retrieved from reference TRBV7-9 and TRBJ2-7, is DTGVSQNPRHKITKRGQNVTFRCDPISEHNRLYWYRQTLGQGPEFLTYFQNEAQLEKSRLLSDRFSAERPKGSFSTLEIQRTEQGDSAMYLCASSFRTNRYGVYEQYFGPGTRLTVT.

The genes are TRBV14 and TRBJ2-1; D gene uncertain. V lost 4 bases and J lost 0, with 10 bases in between. Per the germline V gene, CDR1 is SGHDN and CDR2 is FVKESK. The CDR3 is 15 amino acids. The DNA of the CDR3 is TGTGCCAGCAGCCCGAGCCGGAGCTCCTACAATGAGCAGTTCTTC. Translation: CASSPSRSSYNEQFF.

The chain employs TRBV13 and TRBJ1-2; D not certain. The CDR3 covers 14 residues. The germline V gene has CDR1 PRHDT and CDR2 FYEKMQ (reference sequence). Trimming shortened V by 1 base and J by 3 bases, and 9 bases separated the two germline ends. The CDR3 protein is CASSLAGSDYGYTF. The CDR3 region has the DNA TGTGCCAGCAGCTTAGCGGGATCTGACTATGGCTACACCTTC.

This chain uses TRBV30 with TRBJ1-1; TRBD1 agrees at 8 bases. Trimming at V came to 5 bases and at J to 3 bases, leaving 8 bases not matched to a gene. The CDR3 contains 14 residues. Germline lookup yields CDR1 GTSNPN and CDR2 SVGIG (reference sequence). CDR3 nucleotides: TGTGCCTGGGATGGACAGGGTCCCTACACTGAAGCTTTCTTT. Its protein is CAWDGQGPYTEAFF.

The V gene is TRBV10-2, the J gene TRBJ2-7; the D gene could be TRBD1 or TRBD2 (5 bases each). Per the germline V gene, CDR1 is WSHSY and CDR2 is SAAADI. The V end lost 8 bases, the J end lost 4 bases, and 15 bases lay between the germline ends. The CDR3 is 13 amino acids. The DNA for the CDR3 is TGCGCCAGCTGCGGGTCCGGGGCTTACGAGCAGTACTTC. It is translated as CASCGSGAYEQYF.

The rearrangement links TRBV29-1 to TRBJ1-1, with D hard to call. This CDR3 is built from 13 residues. Deletions cut 3 bases from V and 0 bases from J, with 8 bases between. The germline gives CDR1 SQVTM, CDR2 ANQGSEA. The DNA of the CDR3 is TGCAGCGTTGATCGGGGATTGAACACTGAAGCTTTCTTT. Protein: CSVDRGLNTEAFF.

The chain links TRBV7-9 to TRBJ1-2; D is ambiguous. The CDR3 loop spans 15 amino acids. CDR1 SEHNR and CDR2 FQNEAQ come from the germline V gene (reference sequence). Trimming stripped 0 bases from V and 3 bases from J, with 11 bases between. The CDR3 region is CASSLAYQGYYGYTF. The CDR3 DNA reads TGTGCCAGCAGCTTAGCGTACCAAGGCTACTATGGCTACACCTTC.

V is TRBV27 and J is TRBJ2-7, with 11 bases that match TRBD2. The junction had 5 bases not matched to a gene; V was cut back by 3 bases and J by 4 bases. The CDR3 extends over 15 amino acids. Germline loops: CDR1 MNHEY, CDR2 SMNVEV (reference sequence). This CDR3 reads CASSLVTSGSYEQYF. DNA of the CDR3: TGTGCCAGCAGTTTGGTAACTAGCGGGAGTTACGAGCAGTACTTC.

This sequence joins TRBV7-8 and TRBJ2-7; perhaps TRBD1 as D (7 bases). This CDR3 contains 16 residues. Between the trimmed V and J ends, which lost 3 bases and 1 base, there was a span of 16 bases. The V gene's germline CDR1 is SGHVS and CDR2 FQNEAQ. The CDR3 nucleotides are TGTGCCAGCAGCTTGAGAGGGCAGGGGGGTTCCTACGAGCAGTACTTC. Its translation is CASSLRGQGGSYEQYF.

The chain carries TRBV5-4 and TRBJ2-1; a possible D gene is TRBD1 (6 bases). Trimming pared 4 bases from V and 0 bases from J, leaving 14 bases between. Germline values: CDR1 SGHNT, CDR2 YYREEE (reference sequence). The length of the CDR3 is 16 residues. The CDR3 DNA reads TGTGCCAGCAGCATCGGACAGCCGAGCTCCTACAATGAGCAGTTCTTC. Its translation: CASSIGQPSSYNEQFF.